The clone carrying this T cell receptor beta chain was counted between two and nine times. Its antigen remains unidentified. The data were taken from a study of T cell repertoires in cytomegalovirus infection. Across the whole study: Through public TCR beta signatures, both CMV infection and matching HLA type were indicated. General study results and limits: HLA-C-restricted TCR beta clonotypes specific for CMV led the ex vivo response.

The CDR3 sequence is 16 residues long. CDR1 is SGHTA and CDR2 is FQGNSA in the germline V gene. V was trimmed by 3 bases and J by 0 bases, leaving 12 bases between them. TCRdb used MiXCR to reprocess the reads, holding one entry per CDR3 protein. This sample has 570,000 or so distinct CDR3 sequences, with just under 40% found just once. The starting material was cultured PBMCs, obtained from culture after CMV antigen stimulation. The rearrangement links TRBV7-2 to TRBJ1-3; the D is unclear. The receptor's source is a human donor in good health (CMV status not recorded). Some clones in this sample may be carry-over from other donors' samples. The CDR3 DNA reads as TGTGCCAGCAGCTTTTCCCCGGGAATCTCTGGAAACACCATATATTTT. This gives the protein CASSFSPGISGNTIYF.